What follows are 16 T cell receptor beta chains derived from one specimen sequenced in a study of blood T cell repertoires in COVID-19. Produced via immunoSEQ multiplex PCR; TCRdb's table is partial and in-frame only. The sample includes approximately 80,000 clones, around 85% of them seen just once. Sample: peripheral blood. The receptors here all came from a woman over 75 with COVID-19, enrolled during active disease.

V and J are TRBV18 and TRBJ1-5; 9 bases map to TRBD1. Trimming took 5 bases from V and 2 from J; bases not matched to a gene: 10. CDR3 size: 17 residues. Germline values: CDR1 KGHSH, CDR2 LQKENI. The CDR3 nucleotides are TGTGCCAGCTCAGAAGACCCGGGACAGGGAGGCAATCAGCCCCAGCATTTT. It encodes CASSEDPGQGGNQPQHF.

This rearrangement joins TRBV2 to TRBJ2-7; possibly TRBD1 for D (7 bases). Germline CDR1 SNHLY, CDR2 FYNNEI. The CDR3 spans 13 residues. Trimming cost V 5 bases and J 7 bases, with 15 bases left between them. The CDR3 protein is CASSRQGGREQYF. The CDR3 nucleotides read TGTGCCAGCAGTAGACAGGGAGGTAGAGAGCAGTACTTC.

The chain couples TRBV18 to TRBJ1-2; TRBD1 is a possible D gene (5 bases). The germline V gene encodes CDR1 KGHSH and CDR2 LQKENI. V lost 2 bases and J lost 4, with 11 bases in between. The CDR3 consists of 14 residues. Here the CDR3 DNA reads TGTGCCAGCTCACCAGGAGGGGCGGTCTATGGCTACACCTTC. Protein: CASSPGGAVYGYTF.

The chain has TRBV28 and TRBJ2-5; tentative D call: TRBD2 (5 bases). The V end was cut by 7 bases, the J end by 4 bases, with 13 bases between. CDR3 length: 13 amino acids. In germline, CDR1 is MDHEN, CDR2 SYDVKM. For the CDR3, the DNA is TGTGCCAGCACCGAGGGATTTCGAGAGACCCAGTACTTC. Amino acid sequence: CASTEGFRETQYF.

The chain has TRBV24-1 and TRBJ2-5; 12 bases are a match to TRBD2. The V segment lost 7 bases and the J segment 3 bases; nucleotides outside the gene matches: 2. CDR1 is KGHDR and CDR2 is SFDVKD in the germline V gene. The CDR3 contains 14 residues. In DNA form, the CDR3 reads TGTGCCACCAGGTCTAGCGGGAGGGAAGAGACCCAGTACTTC. As protein: CATRSSGREETQYF.

This clone has more than one count but fewer than ten. The CDR3 spells CASSLGLANTDTQYF. CDR3 nucleotide sequence: TGTGCCAGCAGCCTGGGACTAGCGAACACAGATACGCAGTATTTT. The V and J genes are TRBV7-3 and TRBJ2-3; 10 bases fit TRBD2. There are 15 residues in the CDR3. Losses at the gene ends were 5 bases for V and 2 bases for J; bases not matched to a gene: 4. Germline CDR1 and CDR2: SGHTA and FQGTGA. The entire variable domain, with the rest obtained from reference TRBV7-3 and TRBJ2-3, is as follows: GAGVSQTPSNKVTEKGKYVELRCDPISGHTALYWYRQSLGQGPEFLIYFQGTGAADDSGLPNDRFFAVRPEGSVSTLKIQRTERGDSAVYLCASSLGLANTDTQYFGPGTRLTVL.

The V gene is TRBV7-2, the J gene TRBJ2-5; D may be TRBD1 (5 bases). Per germline, CDR1 SGHTA and CDR2 FQGNSA. This CDR3 has 15 residues. V was shortened by 1 base and J by 1 base, with 10 bases between the two germline ends. This chain's CDR3 is CASSLGQPIQETQYF. The CDR3, as DNA: TGTGCCAGCAGCTTAGGACAGCCGATCCAAGAGACCCAGTACTTC. The full variable domain, rest sourced from reference TRBV7-2 and TRBJ2-5, is GAGVSQSPSNKVTEKGKDVELRCDPISGHTALYWYRQSLGQGLEFLIYFQGNSAPDKSGLPSDRFSAERTGGSVSTLTIQRTQQEDSAVYLCASSLGQPIQETQYFGPGTRLLVL.

This rearrangement joins TRBV28 to TRBJ1-1; TRBD1 agrees at 8 bases. Unmatched junction bases numbered 7, after V lost 3 bases and J lost 7 bases. The CDR3 length is 14 residues. Per germline, CDR1 MDHEN and CDR2 SYDVKM. The CDR3 sequence: CASSLPTGVREAFF. DNA of the CDR3: TGTGCCAGCAGTTTGCCGACAGGGGTACGTGAAGCTTTCTTT.

The CDR3 here is CASSLAGLGTQYF. In nucleotides, the CDR3 is TGTGCCAGCAGCTTGGCAGGGTTGGGGACCCAGTACTTC. The V and J genes are TRBV5-5 and TRBJ2-5, with D possibly matching TRBD1 (5 bases). Deletions cut 0 bases from V and 7 bases from J, with 10 bases between. This CDR3 is built from 13 residues. Germline-derived CDR1 and CDR2 are SGHKS and YYEKEE (reference sequence).

This chain connects TRBV5-1 to TRBJ1-2, with 8 bases aligning to TRBD1. J gave up 6 bases and V 2 bases, and 3 bases lay outside the gene matches. CDR1 is SGHRS, CDR2 YFSETQ, per germline. The CDR3 consists of 13 residues. This chain's CDR3 is CASSFAGGNGYTF. The DNA for the CDR3 is TGCGCCAGCAGCTTTGCAGGGGGCAATGGCTACACCTTC.

The rearrangement uses TRBV15 and TRBJ2-6; 7 bases are shared with TRBD2. The CDR3 has 14 amino acids. Trimming cost V 6 bases and J 6 bases; bases outside gene matches: 5. Looked up from germline, CDR1 is LNHNV and CDR2 is YYDKDF (reference sequence). In DNA form, the CDR3 reads TGTGCCACCAGGGGAGGGTTCGAGGCCAACGTCCTGACTTTC. This codes for CATRGGFEANVLTF.

This clone was counted once. The gene calls are TRBV21-1 and TRBJ2-5; the table's D call, TRBD2, was not checked against the DNA. TRBV21-1 constitutes a pseudogene. This CDR3 spans 15 amino acids. DNA of the CDR3: TGTGCCAGCAGCAAAGATCGGGTCGGCCAAGAGACCCAGTACTTC. Residues: CASSKDRVGQETQYF.

For the CDR3, the DNA is TGTGCCAGCAGTCCGTGGGGGAGGGGCGAAACCGGGGAGCTGTTTTTT. Translation gives CASSPWGRGETGELFF. The chain links TRBV27 to TRBJ2-2, with 7 bases fitting TRBD2. V dropped 5 bases and J dropped 5; count of bases not matched to a gene: 11. The germline V gene has CDR1 MNHEY and CDR2 SMNVEV (reference sequence). This CDR3 is built from 16 residues.

The chain joins TRBV29-1 to TRBJ2-2, with TRBD2 identical over 7 bases. Trimming took 6 bases from V and 2 from J; bases not matched to a gene: 9. The germline V gene has CDR1 SQVTM and CDR2 ANQGSEA. The CDR3 has 15 residues. The CDR3 sequence: CSVNTREENTGELFF. The CDR3, as DNA: TGCAGCGTAAACACCCGGGAGGAAAACACCGGGGAGCTGTTTTTT.

This chain uses TRBV5-1 with TRBJ2-7; 10 nucleotides agree with TRBD2. V shed 0 bases and J 2 bases; nucleotides not matched to a gene: 2. The CDR3 is 15 amino acids. Germline-derived CDR1 and CDR2 are SGHRS and YFSETQ. The CDR3, as DNA: TGCGCCAGCAGCTTGGGGCTAGCGGGAGCCTACGAGCAGTACTTC. It encodes CASSLGLAGAYEQYF.

The chain has TRBV11-2 and TRBJ1-2; the D gene is possibly TRBD1 (5 bases). Trimming took off 4 bases at V and 8 bases at J, with 17 bases between the two ends. CDR3 length: 14 residues. Germline loops: CDR1 SGHAT, CDR2 FQNNGV. CDR3 amino acids: CASSSVRGTGGYTF. CDR3 coding DNA: TGTGCCAGCAGCTCGGTTAGGGGTACCGGCGGCTACACCTTC.